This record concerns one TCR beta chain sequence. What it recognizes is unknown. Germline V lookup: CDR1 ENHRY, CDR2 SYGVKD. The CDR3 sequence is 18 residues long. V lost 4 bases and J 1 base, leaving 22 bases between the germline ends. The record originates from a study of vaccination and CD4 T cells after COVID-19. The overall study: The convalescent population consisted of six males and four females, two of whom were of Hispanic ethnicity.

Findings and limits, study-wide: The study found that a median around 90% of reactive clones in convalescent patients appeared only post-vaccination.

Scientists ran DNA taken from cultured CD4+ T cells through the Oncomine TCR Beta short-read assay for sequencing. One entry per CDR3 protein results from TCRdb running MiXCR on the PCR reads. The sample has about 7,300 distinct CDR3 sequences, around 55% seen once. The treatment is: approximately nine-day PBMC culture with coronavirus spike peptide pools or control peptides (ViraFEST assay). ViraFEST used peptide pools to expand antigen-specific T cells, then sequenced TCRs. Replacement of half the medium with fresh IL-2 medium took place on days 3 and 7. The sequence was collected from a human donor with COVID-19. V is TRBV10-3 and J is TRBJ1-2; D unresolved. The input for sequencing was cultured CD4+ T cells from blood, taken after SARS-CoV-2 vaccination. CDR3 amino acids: CAISVQLGGRDYNYGYTF. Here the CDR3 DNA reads TGTGCCATCAGTGTCCAACTTGGTGGCCGAGATTATAACTATGGCTACACCTTC.